Presented here are 2 T cell receptor beta chains from one specimen sequenced in a study of read filtering for tumor transcriptome and immune sequencing. The library was built from around 0.4 ug RNA with molecular barcoded adaptors for alpha/delta and beta/gamma chains. TCRdb reprocessed the reads via MiXCR and lists one record per CDR3 protein. The table lists around 41,000 distinct CDR3 sequences, over 9.5% of them singletons, with about 38% in the top ten. Sequenced sample: a population of CD138-negative cells sorted from bone marrow. These receptors originate from a donor at least 40 years old with multiple myeloma.

On this clonotype itself: This probably arose from a read error, given a far larger clone one base away. The CDR3 protein is CASSLSSYNERFF. The CDR3 region has the DNA TGTGCCAGCAGCTTAAGCTCCTACAATGAGCGGTTCTTC. This chain links TRBV11-2 with TRBJ2-1; D unresolved. Germline V gene sequence: CDR1 SGHAT, CDR2 FQNNGV. This CDR3 contains 13 residues.

On this clonotype: A single base separates this from a much larger clone, so it may be a read error. The gene calls are TRBV20-1 and TRBJ2-7, with D unclear. Trimming shortened V by 4 bases and J by 7 bases, and 14 bases separated the two germline ends. CDR1 and CDR2 (germline): DFQATT, SNEGSKA (reference sequence). This CDR3 comprises 12 residues. The CDR3 nucleotides are TGCAGTGCTACAGTGTCAGTACAGGAGCAGTACTTC. This codes for CSATVSVQEQYF.